This T cell receptor beta chain was observed in a study of radiation and T cells in renal cell carcinoma. Overall study findings and caveats: In blood, top tumor clones expanded by 2 weeks, shrinking by 4.

The CDR3 covers 15 residues. V lost 4 bases, J lost 0 bases, and 4 bases stayed unmatched. CDR1 MNHEY and CDR2 SVGAGI come from the germline V gene. Generated by immunoSEQ multiplex PCR, the TCRdb table keeps only in-frame clones and is missing some. Among 150,000 or so clones, over 75% were seen once, and the ten largest hold more than 10%. Time point denoted: baseline pretreatment blood. Noted treatment: 15 Gy SBRT to primary tumor, nephrectomy 4 weeks later. In the case of this clone: Its target is not known.

Material: blood, obtained from a patient whose treatment included radiotherapy and nephrectomy. The clonotype comes from a woman aged 45-59 years with renal cell carcinoma. The V call is TRBV6-5, the J call TRBJ2-7; TRBD1 aligns across 9 bases. CDR3 sequence reads: CASSLRDRDSYEQYF. The CDR3 nucleotides read TGTGCCAGCAGTTTAAGGGACAGGGACTCCTACGAGCAGTACTTC.